Below, 27 T cell receptor beta chains from the same sample are listed, as sequenced in a study. Adaptor-ligated barcode primers were used to amplify TRBV12-4/TRBJ1-2 clonotypes. TCRdb re-analysed the multiplex PCR reads in MiXCR, keeping a single row per CDR3 protein. The sample consists of about 2,000 distinct CDR3 sequences, around 18% of them appearing once. The sorted Tregs were CD4+CD25+CD127-/low cells. The specimen sequenced was Tregs sorted from blood. These receptors were obtained from a female donor with breast cancer.

In regard to this clonotype: The CDR3 end shows no conserved phenylalanine or tryptophan, and so a read error is likely. The rearrangement uses TRBV12-3 or TRBV12-4 and TRBJ1-2; TRBD1 agrees at 10 bases. Trimming took 6 bases from V and 8 from J; bases not matched to a gene: 6. The length of the CDR3 is 13 residues. The CDR3 DNA reads TGTGCCAGCAGGCCTGGGACAGGGGACGGCTACACCTCC. Translating it yields CASRPGTGDGYTS.

This clonotype was picked up many times. V usage is TRBV12-3 or TRBV12-4 and J usage is TRBJ1-2; 7 nucleotides match TRBD1. CDR3 length equals 15 residues. Trimming cost V 5 bases and J 6 bases; bases outside gene matches: 12. The CDR3 here is CASSPSDREKDGYTF. CDR3 coding DNA: TGTGCCAGCAGTCCGTCAGACAGGGAGAAAGATGGCTACACCTTC.

By frequency in the sample, this clonotype is medium-sized. V is TRBV12-3 or TRBV12-4 and J is TRBJ1-2; unclear D gene. This CDR3 is built from 14 residues. The V and J ends lost 6 bases and 6 bases respectively, with 17 bases between them. The CDR3 sequence is CASSLGRSGNGYTF. CDR3 DNA: TGTGCCAGCAGCCTAGGCAGGTCGGGTAATGGCTACACCTTC.

In its sample, this clonotype was seen a few times. Being one base from a much bigger clone, this may be a read error. The V gene is TRBV12-3 or TRBV12-4, the J gene TRBJ1-2; 8 bases are a match to TRBD1. J was trimmed by 4 bases and V by 8 bases; bases with no gene match: 9. CDR3 length: 14 residues. In DNA, the CDR3 is TGTGCCAGCGGTCAGACAGGGGTCCGCTATGGCTACACCTTC. Translated: CASGQTGVRYGYTF.

By sample share, this clonotype is medium-sized. The rearrangement uses TRBV12-3 or TRBV12-4 and TRBJ1-2, with D possibly being TRBD1 (5 bases). The CDR3 loop spans 11 amino acids. Trimming pared 11 bases from V and 1 base from J, leaving 8 bases between. The CDR3 sequence is CAGRGNYGYTF. The CDR3 DNA reads TGTGCCGGAAGGGGTAACTATGGCTACACCTTC.

By its share, this clonotype is medium-sized. This chain links TRBV12-3 or TRBV12-4 with TRBJ1-2, with D unclear. This CDR3 has 14 residues. Trimming stripped 3 bases from V and 4 bases from J, with 12 bases between. DNA of the CDR3: TGTGCCAGCAGTTTTGAGGGTCCCGGCTATGGCTACACCTTC. Its protein is CASSFEGPGYGYTF.

With respect to this clonotype: This may be a read error, as it is one base from a much larger clone. The rearrangement uses TRBV12-3 or TRBV12-4 and TRBJ1-2; no reliable D call. This CDR3 contains 12 residues. The DNA for the CDR3 is TGTGCCAGCAGTTTCGTCGGCTATGGCTACGCCTTC. Protein product: CASSFVGYGYAF.

By sample share, this clonotype is medium-sized. This chain links TRBV12-3 or TRBV12-4 with TRBJ1-2; 8 positions match TRBD1. This CDR3 spans 14 amino acids. V lost 6 bases and J lost 6; bases outside the gene matches: 9. The CDR3 DNA reads as TGTGCCAGCAGACACTCGACAGGGGAGAATGGCTACACCTTC. Translating gives CASRHSTGENGYTF.

This clonotype rates as medium-sized. The chain joins TRBV12-3 or TRBV12-4 to TRBJ1-2; D remains unclear. V was trimmed by 0 bases and J by 4 bases, leaving 9 bases between them. The CDR3 length is 14 residues. CDR3 sequence: CASSLASQAYGYTF. CDR3 nucleotides: TGTGCCAGCAGTTTAGCCAGTCAAGCCTATGGCTACACCTTC.

By frequency in the sample, this clonotype is medium-sized. The V gene is TRBV12-3 or TRBV12-4, the J gene TRBJ1-2; 7 bases are a match to TRBD1. The CDR3 runs 13 residues. Losses at the gene ends were 5 bases for V and 6 bases for J; bases not matched to a gene: 6. For the CDR3, the DNA is TGTGCCAGCAGTCTGACAGGGAGCGATGGCTACACCTTC. Protein sequence: CASSLTGSDGYTF.

The rearrangement joins TRBV12-3 or TRBV12-4 to TRBJ1-2; no reliable D call. The length of the CDR3 is 13 residues. The CDR3 region is CARSPLPREGYTF. The CDR3 coding sequence is TGTGCTCGCAGTCCTCTACCCCGAGAGGGCTACACCTTC.

This clonotype is classed as medium-sized. The chain combines TRBV12-3 or TRBV12-4 with TRBJ1-2; 7 nucleotides align to TRBD1. V shed 3 bases and J 6 bases; nucleotides not matched to a gene: 4. The CDR3 has 13 amino acids. The DNA for the CDR3 is TGTGCCAGCAGTTTGTACAGGGGCGATGGCTACACCTTC. As protein: CASSLYRGDGYTF.

This clonotype is deemed medium-sized. This chain connects TRBV12-3 or TRBV12-4 to TRBJ1-2; no clear D gene. CDR3 length equals 14 residues. V dropped 2 bases and J dropped 5 bases, with 12 bases sitting between them. CDR3 loop: CASSLQHGVYGYTF. CDR3 DNA: TGTGCCAGCAGTTTACAGCACGGAGTTTATGGCTACACCTTC.

This clonotype was recorded a few times. A single base separates this from a much larger clone, so it may be a read error. Likely a read error: the CDR3 ends without its conserved phenylalanine or tryptophan. Here the CDR3 DNA reads TGTGCCAGCAGTTTAGGTCAGGGAGGTGGCTACACCATC. Translation gives CASSLGQGGGYTI. The chain combines TRBV12-3 or TRBV12-4 with TRBJ1-2; possible D gene TRBD1, 5 bases. V lost 1 base and J lost 7, with 10 bases in between. The CDR3 length is 13 residues.

In its sample, this clonotype was seen once. This chain links TRBV12-3 or TRBV12-4 with TRBJ1-2; D perhaps matches TRBD1 (5 bases). The V and J ends lost 7 bases and 4 bases respectively, with 16 bases between them. The CDR3 length is 14 residues. DNA of the CDR3: TGTGCCAGCACTCTGAGGGGCGAAGGCTATGGCTACACCTTC. This translates into CASTLRGEGYGYTF.

On this clonotype itself: A much larger clone differs from this one at a single base, so this may be a read error. This sequence joins TRBV12-3 or TRBV12-4 and TRBJ1-2; D uncertain. The length of the CDR3 is 12 residues. CDR3 sequence: CASSAQGPGCTF. The CDR3 DNA reads as TGTGCCAGCAGCGCCCAAGGGCCTGGCTGCACCTTC.

In the case of this clonotype: Its ends do not fully match the called genes, so a read error is possible. V is TRBV12-3 or TRBV12-4 and J is TRBJ1-2; TRBD1 might be the D (5 bases). The CDR3 length is 15 residues. As DNA, the CDR3 is TGTACCAGCAGTTTTAACCAGGGAGTACGGTGTGGCTACACCTTC. Translated: CTSSFNQGVRCGYTF.

Sample share makes this clonotype large. This rearrangement joins TRBV12-3 or TRBV12-4 to TRBJ1-2; D ambiguous. The CDR3 is 13 residues long. Deletions cut 1 base from V and 1 base from J, with 4 bases between. The CDR3 here is CASSLGVNYGYTF. The CDR3 nucleotides are TGTGCCAGCAGTTTAGGAGTTAACTATGGCTACACCTTC.

Within the sample, this clonotype is medium-sized. The CDR3 reads CASSPGTAIYGYTF. The CDR3 region has the DNA TGTGCCAGCAGTCCCGGGACAGCGATCTATGGCTACACCTTC. The chain has TRBV12-3 or TRBV12-4 and TRBJ1-2, with TRBD1 identical over 7 bases. J lost 4 bases, V lost 5 bases, and 7 bases had no gene match. CDR3 size: 14 residues.

This clonotype was found many times. The chain combines TRBV12-3 or TRBV12-4 with TRBJ1-2; D unresolved. This CDR3 is built from 15 residues. V lost 8 bases to trimming and J lost 4 bases, with 20 bases between them. The CDR3 DNA reads TGTGCCAGCTCGACTTACGGTCGCGGGAGCTATGGCTACACCTTC. Its protein product is CASSTYGRGSYGYTF.

Relative to its sample, this clonotype is large. This chain links TRBV12-3 or TRBV12-4 with TRBJ1-2; D is possibly TRBD1 (6 bases). Trimming removed 5 bases at V and 8 bases at J, with 12 bases between. The CDR3 extends over 12 amino acids. The CDR3 coding sequence is TGTGCCAGCAGTCCCAACAGGGTGGGCTACACCTTC. This gives the protein CASSPNRVGYTF.

In its sample, this clonotype is medium-sized. The chain carries TRBV12-3 or TRBV12-4 and TRBJ1-2; D not resolved. V gave up 3 bases and J gave up 6 bases, with 11 bases separating them. This CDR3 contains 13 residues. The CDR3 here is CASSLMNLDGYTF. CDR3 DNA: TGTGCCAGCAGTTTGATGAACCTCGATGGCTACACCTTC.

The genes are TRBV11-3 and TRBJ1-2; D is unclear. Trimming shortened V by 0 bases and J by 4 bases, and 12 bases separated the two germline ends. The CDR3 length is 15 residues. The V gene's germline CDR1 is SGHNT and CDR2 YENEEA. The DNA of the CDR3 is TGTGCCAGCAGCTTAGATGTACGGGATTCCTATGGCTACACCTTC. It translates to CASSLDVRDSYGYTF.

The chain combines TRBV12-3 or TRBV12-4 with TRBJ1-2, with a weak D call TRBD1 (5 bases). CDR3 length: 15 amino acids. Deletions cut 2 bases from V and 4 bases from J, with 14 bases between. The CDR3 loop is CASSLSTEGFYGYTF. The CDR3 DNA reads TGTGCCAGCAGTTTATCGACAGAGGGGTTCTATGGCTACACCTTC.

By sample share, this clonotype is medium-sized. The V call is TRBV12-3 or TRBV12-4, the J call TRBJ1-2; tentatively, D is TRBD1 (5 bases). V was clipped by 4 bases and J by 1 base, with 13 bases between them. CDR3 length: 15 residues. CDR3 protein: CASSYEPGLNYGYTF. CDR3 nucleotides: TGTGCCAGCAGTTACGAGCCGGGACTTAACTATGGCTACACCTTC.

The rearrangement links TRBV12-3 or TRBV12-4 to TRBJ1-2; D gene uncertain. With 8 bases removed from V and 13 bases from J, the gap between germline ends came to 17 bases. This CDR3 has 11 residues. CDR3 amino acids: CASSRNYDCTF. The CDR3 nucleotides read TGTGCCAGCTCCCGAAACTATGACTGCACCTTC.

Remarks on this clonotype: Because the CDR3 is missing its conserved closing phenylalanine or tryptophan, this is likely a read error. The chain uses TRBV12-3 or TRBV12-4 and TRBJ1-2; D is uncertain. V was shortened by 6 bases and J by 5 bases, with 10 bases between the two germline ends. CDR3 length: 12 residues. CDR3 in DNA: TGTGCCAGCAGCCAGGACGGTTATGGCTACACCCTC. Protein sequence: CASSQDGYGYTL.